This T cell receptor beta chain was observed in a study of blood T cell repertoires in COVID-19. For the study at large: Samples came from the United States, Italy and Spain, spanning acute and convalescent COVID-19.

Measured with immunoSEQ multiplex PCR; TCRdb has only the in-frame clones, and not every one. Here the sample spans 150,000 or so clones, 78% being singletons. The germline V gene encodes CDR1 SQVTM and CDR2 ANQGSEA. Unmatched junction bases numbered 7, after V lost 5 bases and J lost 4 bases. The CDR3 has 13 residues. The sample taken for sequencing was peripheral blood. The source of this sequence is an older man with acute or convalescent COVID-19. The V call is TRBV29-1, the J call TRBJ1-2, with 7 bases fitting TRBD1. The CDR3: CSVLNRGTYGYTF. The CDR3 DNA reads TGCAGCGTTCTAAACAGGGGTACCTATGGCTACACCTTC.